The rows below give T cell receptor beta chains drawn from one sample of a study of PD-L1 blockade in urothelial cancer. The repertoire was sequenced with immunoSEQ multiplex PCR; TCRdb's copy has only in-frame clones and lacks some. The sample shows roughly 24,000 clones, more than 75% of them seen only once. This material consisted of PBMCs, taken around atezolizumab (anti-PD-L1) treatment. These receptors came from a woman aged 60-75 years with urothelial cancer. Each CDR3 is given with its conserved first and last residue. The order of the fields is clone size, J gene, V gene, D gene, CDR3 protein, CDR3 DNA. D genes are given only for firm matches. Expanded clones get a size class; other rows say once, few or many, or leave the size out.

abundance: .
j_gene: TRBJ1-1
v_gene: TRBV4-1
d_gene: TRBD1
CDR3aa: CASSQVSLSTGGYSKAFF
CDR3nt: TGCGCCAGCAGCCAAGTCTCCCTCTCAACAGGGGGCTATTCAAAAGCTTTCTTT

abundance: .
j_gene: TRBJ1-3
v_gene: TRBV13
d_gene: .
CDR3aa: CASSLVLGEASSGNTIYF
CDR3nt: TGTGCCAGCAGCTTAGTTTTAGGGGAAGCTAGCTCTGGAAACACCATATATTTT

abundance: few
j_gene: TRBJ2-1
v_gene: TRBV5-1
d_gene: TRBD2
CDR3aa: CASSLESGGANYNEQFF
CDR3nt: TGCGCCAGCAGCTTGGAGAGCGGGGGGGCAAACTACAATGAGCAGTTCTTC

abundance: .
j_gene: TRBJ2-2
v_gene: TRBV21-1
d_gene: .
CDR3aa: CASSKTHSGGAGGELFF
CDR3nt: TGTGCCAGCAGCAAAACTCATAGCGGGGGGGCTGGCGGGGAGCTGTTTTTT

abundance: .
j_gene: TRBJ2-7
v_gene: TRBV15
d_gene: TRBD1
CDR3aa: CATSTDRGKTYEQYF
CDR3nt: TGTGCCACCAGCACGGACAGGGGCAAAACCTACGAGCAGTACTTC

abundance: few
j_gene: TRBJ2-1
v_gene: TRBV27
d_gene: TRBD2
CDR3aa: CASKSGSSYNEQFF
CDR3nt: TGTGCCAGCAAGAGCGGGAGTTCTTACAATGAGCAGTTCTTC

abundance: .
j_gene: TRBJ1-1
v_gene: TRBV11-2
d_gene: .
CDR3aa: CASSLMGGPNTEAFF
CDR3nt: TGTGCCAGCAGCTTAATGGGGGGACCAAACACTGAAGCTTTCTTT

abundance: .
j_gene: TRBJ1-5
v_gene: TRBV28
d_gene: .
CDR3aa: CASSTIGAGNQPQHF
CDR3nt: TGTGCCAGCAGCACGATAGGGGCAGGCAATCAGCCCCAGCATTTT

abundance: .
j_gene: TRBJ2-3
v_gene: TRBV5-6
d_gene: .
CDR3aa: CASSVVTDTQYF
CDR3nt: TGTGCCAGCAGCGTCGTCACAGATACGCAGTATTTT

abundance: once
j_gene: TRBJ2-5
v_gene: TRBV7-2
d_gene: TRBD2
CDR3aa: CASSYRTSLQETQYF
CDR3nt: TGTGCCAGCAGCTACCGGACTAGCCTACAAGAGACCCAGTACTTC

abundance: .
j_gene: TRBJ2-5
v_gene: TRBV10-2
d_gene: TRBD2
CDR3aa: CASSETPLAGVFETQYF
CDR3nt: TGCGCCAGCAGTGAGACCCCACTGGCGGGAGTATTTGAGACCCAGTACTTC

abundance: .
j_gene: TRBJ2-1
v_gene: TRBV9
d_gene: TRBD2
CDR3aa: CASSPGGDFYNEQFF
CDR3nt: TGTGCCAGCAGTCCGGGAGGGGATTTTTACAATGAGCAGTTCTTC

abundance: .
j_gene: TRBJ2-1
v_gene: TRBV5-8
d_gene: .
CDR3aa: CASTRRGSLYNEQFF
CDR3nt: TGTGCCAGCACCCGTAGGGGGTCGCTTTACAATGAGCAGTTCTTC

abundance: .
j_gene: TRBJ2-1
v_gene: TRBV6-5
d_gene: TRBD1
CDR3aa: CASRGTGGNNEQFF
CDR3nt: TGTGCCAGCAGGGGGACAGGTGGGAATAATGAGCAGTTCTTC

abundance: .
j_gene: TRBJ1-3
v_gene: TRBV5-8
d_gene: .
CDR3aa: CASSSHSSGNTIYF
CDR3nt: TGTGCCAGCAGCTCTCACAGCTCTGGAAACACCATATATTTT

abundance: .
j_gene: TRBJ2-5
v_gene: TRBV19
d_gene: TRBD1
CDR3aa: CASRDRGLQETQYF
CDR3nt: TGTGCCAGTAGGGACAGGGGATTACAAGAGACCCAGTACTTC

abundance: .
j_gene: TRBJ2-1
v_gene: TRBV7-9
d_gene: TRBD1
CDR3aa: CASLGQGLNEQFF
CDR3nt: TGTGCCAGCCTGGGACAGGGTTTGAATGAGCAGTTCTTC

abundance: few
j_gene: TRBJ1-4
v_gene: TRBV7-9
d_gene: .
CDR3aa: CASSWGGEHEKLFF
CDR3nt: TGTGCCAGCAGCTGGGGGGGGGAACATGAAAAACTGTTTTTT

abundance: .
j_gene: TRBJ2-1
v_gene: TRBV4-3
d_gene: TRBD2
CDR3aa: CASSQNGLADYNEQFF
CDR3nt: TGCGCCAGCAGCCAGAATGGACTAGCGGACTACAATGAGCAGTTCTTC

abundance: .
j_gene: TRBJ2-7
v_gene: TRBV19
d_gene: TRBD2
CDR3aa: CASSPYPSGEVSEQYF
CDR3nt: TGTGCCAGTAGTCCCTACCCTAGCGGGGAGGTTAGTGAGCAGTACTTC

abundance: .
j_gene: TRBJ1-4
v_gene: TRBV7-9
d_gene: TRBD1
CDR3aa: CASSPDRVNEKLFF
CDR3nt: TGTGCCAGCAGCCCGGACAGGGTGAATGAAAAACTGTTTTTT

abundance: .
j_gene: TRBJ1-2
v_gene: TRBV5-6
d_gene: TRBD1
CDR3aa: CASSSTGEDYGYTF
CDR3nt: TGTGCCAGCAGCTCCACAGGGGAGGACTATGGCTACACCTTC

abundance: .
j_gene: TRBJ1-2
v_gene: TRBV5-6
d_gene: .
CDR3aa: CASSTGTRDYGYTF
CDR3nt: TGTGCCAGCAGCACGGGTACCCGGGACTATGGCTACACCTTC

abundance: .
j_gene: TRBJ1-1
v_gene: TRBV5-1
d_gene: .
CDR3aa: CASSSSRGWNTEAFF
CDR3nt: TGCGCCAGCAGCTCGTCGCGAGGATGGAACACTGAAGCTTTCTTT

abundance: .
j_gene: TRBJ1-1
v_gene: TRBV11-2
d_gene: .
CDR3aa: CASSLVRVNTEAFF
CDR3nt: TGTGCCAGCAGCTTAGTGAGAGTGAACACTGAAGCTTTCTTT

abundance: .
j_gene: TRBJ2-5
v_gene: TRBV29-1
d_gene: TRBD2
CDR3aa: CSVEAPGRGRETQYF
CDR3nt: TGCAGCGTTGAAGCCCCGGGGAGGGGACGAGAGACCCAGTACTTC

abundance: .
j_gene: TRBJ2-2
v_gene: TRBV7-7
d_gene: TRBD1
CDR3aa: CASSLAPAQGAGELFF
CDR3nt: TGTGCCAGCAGCTTAGCCCCTGCACAGGGGGCCGGGGAGCTGTTTTTT

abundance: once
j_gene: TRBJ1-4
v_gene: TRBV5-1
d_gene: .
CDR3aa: CASRGGDEKLFF
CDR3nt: TGCGCCAGCCGGGGGGGGGATGAAAAACTGTTTTTT

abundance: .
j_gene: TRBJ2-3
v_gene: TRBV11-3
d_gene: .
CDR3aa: CASSLAGTDTQYF
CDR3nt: TGTGCCAGCAGCCTAGCCGGGACAGATACGCAGTATTTT

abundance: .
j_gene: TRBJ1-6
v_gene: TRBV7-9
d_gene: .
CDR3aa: CASSFSGAANSPLHF
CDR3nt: TGTGCCAGCAGCTTCTCTGGGGCAGCTAATTCACCCCTCCACTTT

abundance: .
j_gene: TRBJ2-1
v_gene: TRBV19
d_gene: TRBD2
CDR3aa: CASSMLAGAYNEQFF
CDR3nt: TGTGCCAGTAGTATGCTAGCGGGAGCGTACAATGAGCAGTTCTTC

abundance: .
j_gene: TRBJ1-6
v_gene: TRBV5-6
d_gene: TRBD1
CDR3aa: CASSLWSGQTLTLHF
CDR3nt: TGTGCCAGCAGCTTGTGGTCGGGACAGACCCTCACCCTCCACTTT

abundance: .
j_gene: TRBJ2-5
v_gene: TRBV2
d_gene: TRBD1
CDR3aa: CASLGGTGYETQYF
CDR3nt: TGTGCCAGCCTGGGCGGGACAGGGTACGAGACCCAGTACTTC

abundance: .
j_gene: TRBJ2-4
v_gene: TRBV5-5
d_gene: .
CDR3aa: CASSLGSQSIQYF
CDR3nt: TGTGCCAGCAGCTTGGGGTCACAGTCTATTCAGTACTTC

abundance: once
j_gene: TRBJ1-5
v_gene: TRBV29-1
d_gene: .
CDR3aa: CSVAAGSNQPQHF
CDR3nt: TGCAGCGTTGCCGCAGGGAGCAATCAGCCCCAGCATTTT

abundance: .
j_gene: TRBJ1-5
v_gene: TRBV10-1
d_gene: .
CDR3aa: CASSESVVGQPQHF
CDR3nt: TGCGCCAGCAGTGAGTCGGTAGTCGGTCAGCCCCAGCATTTT

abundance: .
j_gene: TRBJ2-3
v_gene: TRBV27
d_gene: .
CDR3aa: CASSLSEGADTQYF
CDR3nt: TGTGCCAGCAGTTTATCCGAGGGGGCAGATACGCAGTATTTT

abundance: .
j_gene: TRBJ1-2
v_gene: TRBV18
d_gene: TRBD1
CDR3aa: CASSVDREVSGYTF
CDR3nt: TGTGCCAGCTCCGTGGACAGGGAAGTTTCTGGCTACACCTTC

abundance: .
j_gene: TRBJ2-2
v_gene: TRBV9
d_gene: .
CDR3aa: CASRSERGSGELFF
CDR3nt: TGTGCCAGCAGATCCGAACGGGGGTCCGGGGAGCTGTTTTTT

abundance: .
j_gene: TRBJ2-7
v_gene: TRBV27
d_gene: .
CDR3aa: CASSLSRQPYEQYF
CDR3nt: TGTGCCAGCAGTTTAAGTAGACAGCCCTACGAGCAGTACTTC

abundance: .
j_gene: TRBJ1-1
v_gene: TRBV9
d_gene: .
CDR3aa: CASSVSMNTEAFF
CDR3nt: TGTGCCAGCAGCGTATCTATGAACACTGAAGCTTTCTTT

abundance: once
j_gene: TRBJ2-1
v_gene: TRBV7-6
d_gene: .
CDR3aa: CASSLLGFVSYNEQFF
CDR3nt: TGTGCCAGCAGCCTCCTAGGTTTTGTTAGCTACAATGAGCAGTTCTTC

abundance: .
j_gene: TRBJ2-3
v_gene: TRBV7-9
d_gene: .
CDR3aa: CASSFEADTQYF
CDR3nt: TGTGCCAGCAGTTTCGAAGCGGATACGCAGTATTTT

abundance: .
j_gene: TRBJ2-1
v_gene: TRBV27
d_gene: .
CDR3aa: CASSRDFGNEQFF
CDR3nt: TGTGCCAGCAGCAGGGATTTTGGGAATGAGCAGTTCTTC

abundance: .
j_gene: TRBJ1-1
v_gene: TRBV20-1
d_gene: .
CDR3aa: CSRQRGTEAFF
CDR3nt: TGCAGTAGACAGCGGGGCACTGAAGCTTTCTTT

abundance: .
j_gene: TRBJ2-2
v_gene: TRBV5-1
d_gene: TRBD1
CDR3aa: CASSLESFATGLTGELFF
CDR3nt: TGCGCCAGCAGCTTGGAGTCCTTCGCGACAGGGCTCACCGGGGAGCTGTTTTTT

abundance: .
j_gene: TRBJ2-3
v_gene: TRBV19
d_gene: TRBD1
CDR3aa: CASSATGRDTQYF
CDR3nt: TGTGCCAGTAGTGCGACAGGGCGCGATACGCAGTATTTT

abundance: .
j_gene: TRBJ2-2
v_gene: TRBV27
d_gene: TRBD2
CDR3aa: CASSPRGLPNTGELFF
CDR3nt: TGTGCCAGCAGTCCAAGGGGACTACCGAACACCGGGGAGCTGTTTTTT

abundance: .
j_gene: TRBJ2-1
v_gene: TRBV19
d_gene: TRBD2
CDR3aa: CASNPSGRDNEQFF
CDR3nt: TGTGCCAGTAACCCGAGCGGGAGAGACAATGAGCAGTTCTTC